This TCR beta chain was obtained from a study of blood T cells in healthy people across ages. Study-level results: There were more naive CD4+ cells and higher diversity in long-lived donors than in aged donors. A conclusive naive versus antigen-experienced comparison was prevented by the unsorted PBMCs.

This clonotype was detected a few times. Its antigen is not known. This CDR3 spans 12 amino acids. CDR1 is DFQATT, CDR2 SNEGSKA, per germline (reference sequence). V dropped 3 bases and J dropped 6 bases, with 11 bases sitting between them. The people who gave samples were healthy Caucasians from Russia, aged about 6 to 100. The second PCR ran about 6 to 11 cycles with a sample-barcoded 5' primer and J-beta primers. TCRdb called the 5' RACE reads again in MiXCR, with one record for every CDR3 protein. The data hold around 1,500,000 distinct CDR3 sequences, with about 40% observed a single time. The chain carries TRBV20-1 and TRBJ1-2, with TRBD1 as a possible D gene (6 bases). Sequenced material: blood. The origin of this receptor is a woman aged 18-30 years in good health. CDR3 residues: CSASKGGDGYTF. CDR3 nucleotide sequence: TGCAGTGCTAGCAAAGGGGGAGATGGCTACACCTTC.